This entry lists 2 T cell receptor beta chains sequenced from one sample in a study of blood T cell repertoires in COVID-19. Data came from immunoSEQ multiplex PCR; TCRdb stores just in-frame clones and leaves some out. The repertoire holds about 35,000 clones, roughly 82% seen once, with 40% to 50% in the top ten. The sequenced material came from peripheral blood. The receptors were sampled from a man of 80 years or more with active or convalescent COVID-19.

The chain carries TRBV24-1 and TRBJ2-5, with D tentatively TRBD1 (6 bases). Germline V gene sequence: CDR1 KGHDR, CDR2 SFDVKD. The germline V and J ends were trimmed by 3 bases and 2 bases, with 15 bases remaining between them. The CDR3 sequence is 16 residues long. CDR3 nucleotides: TGTGCCACCAGTGATCCGACGGACAGTTCTCAAGAGACCCAGTACTTC. Residues: CATSDPTDSSQETQYF.

The chain is built from TRBV10-3 and TRBJ2-1, with TRBD1 matching 8 bases. This CDR3 is built from 12 residues. The ends lost 8 bases at V and 5 bases at J; junction bases unmatched: 2. Germline V gene data show CDR1 as ENHRY and CDR2 as SYGVKD. In nucleotides, the CDR3 is TGTGCCATCGGGGGACAGGACAATGAGCAGTTCTTC. It translates to CAIGGQDNEQFF.